These T cell receptor beta chains were read from a single sample in a study of T cells in Graves' hyperthyroidism and ophthalmopathy. TCRdb processed the multiplex PCR reads anew with MiXCR; each CDR3 protein has one entry. The sample has approximately 300,000 distinct CDR3 sequences, about 17% seen once. The sequenced sample was blood. Every receptor here comes from a woman aged 55-69 years with Graves' ophthalmopathy. Both conserved end residues are part of each CDR3. The D gene is left open where the match is weak. The size field is filled for only some rows; it gives once, few, many or a size class.

many	TRBJ1-1	NA	TRBV20-1	CSALVMNTEAFF	TGCAGTGCTCTGGTAATGAACACTGAAGCTTTCTTT
few	TRBJ2-5	NA	TRBV9	CASSVAAGFAETQYF	TGTGCCAGCAGCGTAGCGGCGGGATTCGCAGAGACCCAGTACTTC
NA	TRBJ2-1	NA	TRBV19	CASRLYGGSSYNEQFF	TGTGCCAGTAGACTCTATGGGGGGAGCTCCTACAATGAGCAGTTCTTC
few	TRBJ1-2	TRBD1	TRBV6-2/TRBV6-3	CASTGGAFGYTF	TGTGCCAGCACAGGGGGCGCGTTTGGCTACACCTTC
NA	TRBJ2-3	NA	TRBV27	CASSPMSGLGTDTQYF	TGTGCCAGCAGTCCCATGTCAGGGTTGGGCACAGATACGCAGTATTTT
many	TRBJ1-5	NA	TRBV2	CASSVLGRDNQPQHF	TGTGCCAGCAGTGTCCTAGGGAGGGACAATCAGCCCCAGCATTTT
NA	TRBJ2-1	TRBD2	TRBV4-3	CASSQKGTSGNEQFF	TGCGCCAGCAGCCAAAAGGGGACTAGCGGTAATGAGCAGTTCTTC
many	TRBJ2-7	NA	TRBV20-1	CSARDPRLGYEQYF	TGCAGTGCTAGAGATCCACGTCTCGGGTACGAGCAGTACTTC
NA	TRBJ1-5	TRBD1	TRBV16	CASSFGTGGQPQHF	TGTGCCAGCAGCTTCGGGACAGGGGGTCAGCCCCAGCATTTT
NA	TRBJ2-3	NA	TRBV27	CASSLGQYASTDTQYF	TGTGCCAGCAGTTTAGGACAGTACGCTAGCACAGATACGCAGTATTTT
many	TRBJ2-1	TRBD2	TRBV6-2/TRBV6-3	CASSQRTSGTTYNEQFF	TGTGCCAGCAGTCAGAGGACTAGCGGGACCACCTACAATGAGCAGTTCTTC
NA	TRBJ2-3	NA	TRBV4-1	CASSQGRGLSQYF	TGCGCCAGCAGCCAAGGGAGGGGGCTCTCCCAGTATTTT
many	TRBJ2-1	NA	TRBV28	CASRTAAPRNEQFF	TGTGCCAGCAGGACAGCAGCACCCCGCAATGAGCAGTTCTTC
many	TRBJ1-1	TRBD1	TRBV7-9	CASSVGQGNTEAFF	TGTGCCAGCAGCGTGGGACAGGGGAACACTGAAGCTTTCTTT
NA	TRBJ1-2	TRBD1	TRBV7-8	CASSFQGAYGYTF	TGTGCCAGCAGCTTTCAGGGGGCTTATGGCTACACCTTC
many	TRBJ2-1	NA	TRBV6-2/TRBV6-3	CASSRQGAGDEQFF	TGTGCCAGCAGTAGACAGGGTGCGGGGGATGAGCAGTTCTTC
NA	TRBJ1-6	TRBD1	TRBV11-2	CASSSPGQRQSPLHF	TGTGCCAGCAGCAGCCCGGGACAGAGGCAATCACCCCTCCACTTT
NA	TRBJ1-6	NA	TRBV3-1	CASSQEYGSSSYNSPLHF	TGTGCCAGCAGCCAAGAATACGGTTCCAGCTCCTATAATTCACCCCTCCACTTT
few	TRBJ2-1	TRBD1	TRBV5-1	CASSRDRGRDEQFF	TGCGCCAGCAGCCGGGACAGGGGGCGTGATGAGCAGTTCTTC
many	TRBJ2-3	NA	TRBV27	CASSLRPGLITDTQYF	TGTGCCAGCAGTTTAAGACCGGGACTCATCACAGATACGCAGTATTTT
NA	TRBJ2-3	NA	TRBV6-4	CARSLGISTDAQYF	TGTGCCCGCAGCCTAGGCATAAGCACAGATGCGCAGTATTTT
few	TRBJ2-5	NA	TRBV27	CASRDGGRETQYF	TGTGCCAGCAGGGACGGGGGAAGAGAGACCCAGTACTTC
NA	TRBJ2-2	NA	TRBV6-1	CASSGFNRAKTGELFF	TGTGCCAGCAGCGGATTTAACAGGGCGAAAACCGGGGAGCTGTTTTTT
many	TRBJ1-1	NA	TRBV3-1	CASSHTGFPNTEAFF	TGTGCCAGCAGCCATACAGGGTTTCCGAACACTGAAGCTTTCTTT
NA	TRBJ2-5	NA	TRBV27	CASRSPSVGQETQYF	TGTGCCAGCAGATCCCCCTCCGTGGGCCAAGAGACCCAGTACTTC
few	TRBJ1-6	NA	TRBV5-6	CASSLDYSRNAPLHF	TGTGCCAGCAGCTTGGATTACTCTAGAAACGCACCCCTCCACTTT
once	TRBJ2-2	NA	TRBV7-9	CASRKQELGELFF	TGTGCCAGCAGGAAACAGGAGCTCGGGGAGCTGTTTTTT
many	TRBJ1-1	NA	TRBV28	CASRDPADTEAFF	TGTGCCAGCCGGGACCCCGCGGACACTGAAGCTTTCTTT
few	TRBJ2-2	NA	TRBV24-1	CATSEEGRTGELFF	TGTGCCACCAGTGAGGAGGGGAGGACCGGGGAGCTGTTTTTT
many	TRBJ2-2	NA	TRBV7-9	CASSLGRNTGELFF	TGTGCCAGCAGCTTGGGCAGGAACACCGGGGAGCTGTTTTTT
many	TRBJ2-7	TRBD2	TRBV5-1	CASRYTSGSYEQYF	TGCGCCAGCAGATATACTAGCGGGAGCTACGAGCAGTACTTC
few	TRBJ2-7	TRBD1	TRBV28	CASSYPGQGYEQYF	TGTGCCAGCAGTTACCCGGGACAGGGCTACGAGCAGTACTTC
few	TRBJ1-2	NA	TRBV5-1	CASRISGGRGYTF	TGCGCCAGCCGGATAAGCGGGGGGCGCGGCTACACCTTC
many	TRBJ2-3	NA	TRBV20-1	CSAGGSTDTQYF	TGCAGTGCTGGGGGCAGCACAGATACGCAGTATTTT
many	TRBJ2-2	NA	TRBV7-2	CASSLGGAISGELFF	TGTGCCAGCAGCTTAGGGGGTGCCATCTCCGGGGAGCTGTTTTTT
many	TRBJ2-7	NA	TRBV6-1	CASSHFGDEQYF	TGTGCCAGCAGTCACTTTGGCGACGAGCAGTACTTC
NA	TRBJ1-5	NA	TRBV7-8	CASSYKTDQPQHF	TGTGCCAGCAGCTACAAGACAGATCAGCCCCAGCATTTT
NA	TRBJ1-3	NA	TRBV5-4	CASSGPNTNTIYF	TGTGCCAGCTCCGGTCCCAACACCAACACCATATATTTT
NA	TRBJ2-1	NA	TRBV5-1	CASRFGSSSYNEQFF	TGCGCCAGCAGGTTCGGGTCTAGCTCCTACAATGAGCAGTTCTTC
NA	TRBJ1-5	TRBD1	TRBV6-2/TRBV6-3	CASSNGDRDNQPQHF	TGTGCCAGCAGTAACGGGGACAGGGACAATCAGCCCCAGCATTTT
NA	TRBJ1-3	NA	TRBV4-1	CASSKSSGNTIYF	TGCGCCAGCAGCAAGAGCTCTGGAAACACCATATATTTT
NA	TRBJ2-2	NA	TRBV12-3/TRBV12-4	CASSWEGGGTRMNTGELFF	TGTGCCAGCAGTTGGGAGGGAGGAGGGACACGAATGAACACCGGGGAGCTGTTTTTT
few	TRBJ2-3	NA	TRBV3-1	CASRSIMGETQYF	TGTGCCAGCAGATCGATCATGGGGGAGACGCAGTATTTT
NA	TRBJ2-7	TRBD2	TRBV7-9	CASSLVAGAVEQYF	TGTGCCAGCAGCTTAGTTGCGGGAGCTGTCGAGCAGTACTTC
NA	TRBJ2-2	NA	TRBV7-9	CASSPSGTPLSGELFF	TGTGCCAGCAGCCCTTCCGGGACACCGTTGTCCGGGGAGCTGTTTTTT
NA	TRBJ2-3	NA	TRBV20-1	CSASDPGTSTDTQYF	TGCAGTGCTAGCGATCCCGGGACTAGCACAGATACGCAGTATTTT
NA	TRBJ2-5	TRBD2	TRBV20-1	CSARVPGGGETQYF	TGCAGTGCTAGAGTCCCGGGAGGGGGAGAGACCCAGTACTTC
NA	TRBJ1-2	NA	TRBV4-3	CASSQVSDSNNNYGYTF	TGCGCCAGCAGCCAAGTTTCTGACAGCAACAATAACTATGGCTACACCTTC
few	TRBJ1-2	NA	TRBV6-1	CASSTARNYGYTF	TGTGCCAGCAGTACCGCGAGAAACTATGGCTACACCTTC
NA	TRBJ1-2	TRBD1	TRBV7-2	CASSLGGGYGCTF	TGTGCCAGCAGCCTAGGGGGCGGCTATGGCTGCACCTTC
few	TRBJ1-1	NA	TRBV2	CASAKVAEAFF	TGTGCCAGCGCGAAAGTAGCCGAAGCTTTCTTT
NA	TRBJ2-2	TRBD1	TRBV24-1	CATSDLKTGLGTGELFF	TGTGCCACCAGTGATTTGAAGACAGGGCTGGGCACCGGGGAGCTGTTTTTT
few	TRBJ2-2	NA	TRBV19	CASSTMAGSGELFF	TGTGCCAGTAGTACAATGGCAGGGTCCGGGGAGCTGTTTTTT
few	TRBJ1-5	NA	TRBV6-1	CASSEVVKGPWQPQHF	TGTGCCAGCAGTGAAGTCGTAAAGGGCCCGTGGCAGCCCCAGCATTTT
NA	TRBJ1-2	NA	TRBV30	CAWTVHGGGGYTF	TGTGCCTGGACCGTACACGGGGGGGGTGGCTACACCTTC
few	TRBJ2-7	NA	TRBV4-2	CASSQDSFQAYEQYF	TGTGCCAGCAGCCAAGACTCGTTTCAGGCCTACGAGCAGTACTTC
many	TRBJ2-3	NA	TRBV9	CASSKDTDTQYF	TGTGCCAGCAGTAAAGACACAGATACGCAGTATTTT
many	TRBJ2-5	TRBD1	TRBV20-1	CSQGGRGQETQYF	TGCAGTCAAGGAGGCAGGGGGCAAGAGACCCAGTACTTC
many	TRBJ2-5	TRBD1	TRBV5-1	CASIDRDRGQETQYF	TGCGCCAGCATAGACCGGGACAGGGGGCAGGAGACCCAGTACTTC